This T cell receptor beta chain was documented in a study of T cells in Graves' hyperthyroidism and ophthalmopathy. Study-level information: Upon initial diagnosis and before any treatment, peripheral blood was collected.

Germline CDR1 reads DFQATT; CDR2 reads SNEGSKA (reference sequence). The CDR3 consists of 16 residues. The V gene end was trimmed by 1 base and the J gene end by 9 bases; junction bases not matched to a gene: 11. Amplification of TCR beta CDR3 regions was performed using RNA transcripts as template. The study used the HTBI primer set for a first-round RT-PCR of the TCR CDR3. Each CDR3 protein gets one entry after TCRdb re-called the multiplex PCR reads with MiXCR. The sample has about 580,000 distinct CDR3 sequences, roughly 13% seen once; the top ten hold approximately 5.7%. Lactation, pregnancy, other autoimmune disease or uncontrolled infection excluded patients. Orbital computed tomography and thyroid ultrasound, together with serum TRAb and thyroxine and clinical symptoms, were used for diagnoses. Study-wide results and caveats: Ophthalmopathy onset followed model prediction by a median approximately seven months.

A remark on this clonotype: The antigen remains unidentified.

The origin of this receptor is a woman in her thirties with Graves' hyperthyroidism that later progressed to Graves' ophthalmopathy. The sequenced sample was blood. The chain recombines TRBV20-1 with TRBJ2-1; 11 positions agree with TRBD2. The chain's CDR3 is CSARVAGGPKGGEQFF. CDR3 sequence (DNA): TGCAGTGCTAGAGTAGCGGGAGGGCCAAAAGGGGGTGAGCAGTTCTTC.